A selection of T cell receptor beta chains follows, all from one sample in a study of T cells after yellow fever vaccination. TCRdb re-called the 5' RACE reads with MiXCR, one entry per CDR3 protein. The sample records some 320,000 distinct CDR3 sequences, 8.7% being singletons. Sequencing used CD4+ T cells sorted from PBMCs, obtained 5 days after the yellow fever booster vaccination. The receptors originated from a young man who received the YFV17D yellow fever vaccine. Each CDR3 is given with its conserved first and last residue. The D gene is left open where the match is weak. Some rows mark clone size as missing; the rest say once, few, many or name a class of expanded clone.

clone size,D gene,V gene,J gene,CDR3 DNA,CDR3 protein
.,.,TRBV7-2,TRBJ2-6,TGTGCCAGCAGCTCGGGACTCCACCTTGGGGCCAACGTCCTGACTTTC,CASSSGLHLGANVLTF
.,.,TRBV30,TRBJ2-1,TGTGCCTGGAGTGAACCCTTCTATTTCAATGAGCAGTTCTTC,CAWSEPFYFNEQFF
few,.,TRBV28,TRBJ2-3,TGTGCCAGCAGTTGGGGGGGGGGGCACACAGATACGCAGTATTTT,CASSWGGGHTDTQYF
few,TRBD1,TRBV5-1,TRBJ2-2,TGCGCCAGCAGCTTGGCCGCAGGGGGCCGGACCGGGGAGCTGTTTTTT,CASSLAAGGRTGELFF
.,TRBD2,TRBV7-2,TRBJ2-5,TGTGCCAGCAGCAAGCGGGGGCCCTCCCAAGAGACCCAGTACTTC,CASSKRGPSQETQYF
few,.,TRBV2,TRBJ1-1,TGTGCCAGCAGTGACGGGCGGATGAACACTGAAGCTTTCTTT,CASSDGRMNTEAFF
many,.,TRBV7-9,TRBJ1-3,TGTGCCAGCAGCAGCAGGGCCACCCGCTCTGGAAACACCATATATTTT,CASSSRATRSGNTIYF
few,.,TRBV6-5,TRBJ2-7,TGTGCCAGCAGTTTTGGGTGGCCCTACGAGCAGTACTTC,CASSFGWPYEQYF
.,.,TRBV20-1,TRBJ2-1,TGCAGTGCTAGAGTCGGGACCGCGGTAAGCTCCTACAATGAGCAGTTCTTC,CSARVGTAVSSYNEQFF
.,TRBD2,TRBV29-1,TRBJ2-4,TGCAGCGCGGGACTAGCGGGGGCAGGAGCCAAAAACATTCAGTACTTC,CSAGLAGAGAKNIQYF
.,.,TRBV6-1,TRBJ1-6,TGTGCCAGCAGTGGTTGGACAGTGGGGGATTCACCCCTCCACTTT,CASSGWTVGDSPLHF
.,TRBD1,TRBV6-6,TRBJ1-1,TGTGCCAGCAGTGCCCGGGACAGGAACACTGAAGCTTTCTTT,CASSARDRNTEAFF
many,.,TRBV5-1,TRBJ1-1,TGCGCCAGCAGCTTGACATTGGGTAGCACTGAAGCTTTCTTT,CASSLTLGSTEAFF